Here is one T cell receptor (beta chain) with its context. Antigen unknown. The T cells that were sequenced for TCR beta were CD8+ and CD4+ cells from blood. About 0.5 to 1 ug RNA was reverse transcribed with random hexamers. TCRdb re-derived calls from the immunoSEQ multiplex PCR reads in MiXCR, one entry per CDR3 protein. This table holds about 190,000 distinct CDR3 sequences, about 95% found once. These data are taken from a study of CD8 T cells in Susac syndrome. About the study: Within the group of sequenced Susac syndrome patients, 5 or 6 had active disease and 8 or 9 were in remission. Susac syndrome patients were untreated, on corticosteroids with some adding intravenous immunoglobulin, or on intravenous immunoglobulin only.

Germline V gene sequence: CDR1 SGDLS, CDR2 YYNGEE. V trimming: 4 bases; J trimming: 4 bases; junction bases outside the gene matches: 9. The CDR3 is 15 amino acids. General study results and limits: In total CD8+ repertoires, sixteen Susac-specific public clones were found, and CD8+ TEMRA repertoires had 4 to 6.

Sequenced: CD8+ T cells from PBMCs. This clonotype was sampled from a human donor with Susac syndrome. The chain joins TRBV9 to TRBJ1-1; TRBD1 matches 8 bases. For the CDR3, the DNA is TGTGCCAGCAGCCCGGGACAGGCGCCTGGCACTGAAGCTTTCTTT. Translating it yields CASSPGQAPGTEAFF.